This TCR beta chain was captured in a study of cytomegalovirus exposure and HLA in healthy donors. Germline CDR1 reads LNHDA; CDR2 reads SQIVND (reference sequence). V lost 4 bases and J lost 5, with 15 bases in between. CDR3 length: 14 amino acids. 13 Jbeta primers and 60 Vbeta primers were used for the PCR. Produced via immunoSEQ multiplex PCR; TCRdb's table is partial and in-frame only. The table has approximately 140,000 clones, approximately 80% seen once. This TCR was sampled from a man aged 18 to 35 in good health and CMV-seronegative. Material: PBMCs. This chain uses TRBV19 with TRBJ2-7; a possible D gene is TRBD2 (5 bases). This CDR3 is CASSTAAYSDEQYF. The CDR3 region has the DNA TGTGCCAGTAGTACAGCGGCCTATTCCGACGAGCAGTACTTC. The whole variable domain, remainder taken from reference TRBV19 and TRBJ2-7, is DGGITQSPKYLFRKEGQNVTLSCEQNLNHDAMYWYRQDPGQGLRLIYYSQIVNDFQKGDIAEGYSVSREKKESFPLTVTSAQKNPTAFYLCASSTAAYSDEQYFGPGTRLTVT.